This TCR beta chain appears in the sequencing data of a study of T cell changes during pregnancy in multiple sclerosis. CDR1 and CDR2 from the germline V gene are SGHTA and FQGNSA. V shed 5 bases and J shed 7 bases, with 14 bases lying between them. The CDR3 loop spans 14 amino acids. Repertoires were generated with immunoSEQ multiplex PCR, while TCRdb's copy carries only in-frame clones and drops some. The sample contains fewer than 85,000 clones, 90% to 95% of which appear only once. The TCR was taken from a female donor with multiple sclerosis, enrolled in a pregnancy study. The chain is built from TRBV7-2 and TRBJ2-2, with D maybe TRBD2 (5 bases). Sequences were derived from peripheral blood, sampled in the second trimester of pregnancy. The CDR3 protein is CASSRVPGGGELFF. CDR3 DNA: TGTGCCAGCAGCCGAGTCCCCGGAGGCGGGGAGCTGTTTTTT. Full variable domain (missing parts from reference TRBV7-2 and TRBJ2-2): GAGVSQSPSNKVTEKGKDVELRCDPISGHTALYWYRQSLGQGLEFLIYFQGNSAPDKSGLPSDRFSAERTGGSVSTLTIQRTQQEDSAVYLCASSRVPGGGELFFGEGSRLTVL.